This T cell receptor beta chain is from a study of T cell responses to AZD1222 COVID-19 vaccine. Concerning this clone itself: Its antigen is as yet unknown.

Analyses pooled second doses at about 4 or about 12 weeks. The CDR3 is 13 amino acids. The V and J ends lost 4 bases and 4 bases respectively, with 9 bases between them. Germline CDR1 SGHTA, CDR2 FQGTGA. Broader study findings: Clonal diversity was possibly underestimated, and white British individuals and females predominated among donors. Nearly half of spike-specific TCRs reportedly go after variant regions that carry no mutations.

The data were produced by immunoSEQ multiplex PCR, yet TCRdb's version contains in-frame clones alone and is incomplete. The sample has about 81,000 clones; approximately 90% are singletons. The receptor's source is an adult who received the AZD1222 COVID-19 vaccine. The material was peripheral blood, obtained 28 days after the second AZD1222 dose. This chain uses TRBV7-3 with TRBJ2-3; D is unresolved. Written as DNA, the CDR3 is TGTGCCAGCAGCTCGCCTCCCGCAGATACGCAGTATTTT. It specifies CASSSPPADTQYF.